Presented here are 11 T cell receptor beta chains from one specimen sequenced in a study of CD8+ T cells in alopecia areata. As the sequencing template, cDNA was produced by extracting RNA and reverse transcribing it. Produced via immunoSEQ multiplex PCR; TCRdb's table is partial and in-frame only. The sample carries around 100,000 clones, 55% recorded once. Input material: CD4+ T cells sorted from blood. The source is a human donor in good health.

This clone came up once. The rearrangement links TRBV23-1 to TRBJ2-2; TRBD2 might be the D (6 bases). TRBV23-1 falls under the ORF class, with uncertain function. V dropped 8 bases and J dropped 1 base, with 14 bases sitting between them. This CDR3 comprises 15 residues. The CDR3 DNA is TGCGCCAGCCCAACTGGGACTCAGAACACCGGGGAGCTGTTTTTT. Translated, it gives CASPTGTQNTGELFF.

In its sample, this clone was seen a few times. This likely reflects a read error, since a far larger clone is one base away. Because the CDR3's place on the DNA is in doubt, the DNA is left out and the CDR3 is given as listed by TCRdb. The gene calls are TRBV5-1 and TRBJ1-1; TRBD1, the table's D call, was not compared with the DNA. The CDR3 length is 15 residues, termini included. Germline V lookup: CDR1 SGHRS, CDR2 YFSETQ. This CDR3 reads CASSFFGPGGTEAFF.

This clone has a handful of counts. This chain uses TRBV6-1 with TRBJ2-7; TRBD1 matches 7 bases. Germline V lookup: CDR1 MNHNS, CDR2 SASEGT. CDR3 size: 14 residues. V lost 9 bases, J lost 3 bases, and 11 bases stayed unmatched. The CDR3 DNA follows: TGTGCCAGTATTCAGGGGGATTTGTTCTACGAGCAGTACTTC. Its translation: CASIQGDLFYEQYF.

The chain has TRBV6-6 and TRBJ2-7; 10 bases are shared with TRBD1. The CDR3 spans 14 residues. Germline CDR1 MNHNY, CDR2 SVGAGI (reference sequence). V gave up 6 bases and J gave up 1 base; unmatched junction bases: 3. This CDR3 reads CASRPGQGSYEQYF. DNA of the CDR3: TGTGCCAGCAGACCGGGACAGGGGTCCTACGAGCAGTACTTC.

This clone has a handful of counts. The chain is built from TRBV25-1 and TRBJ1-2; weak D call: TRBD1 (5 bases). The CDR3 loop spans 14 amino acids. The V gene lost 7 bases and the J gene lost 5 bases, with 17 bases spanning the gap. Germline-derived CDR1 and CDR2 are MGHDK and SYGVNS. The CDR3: CASTPSTAPYGYTF. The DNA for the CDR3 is TGTGCCAGCACCCCTTCGACAGCGCCTTATGGCTACACCTTC.

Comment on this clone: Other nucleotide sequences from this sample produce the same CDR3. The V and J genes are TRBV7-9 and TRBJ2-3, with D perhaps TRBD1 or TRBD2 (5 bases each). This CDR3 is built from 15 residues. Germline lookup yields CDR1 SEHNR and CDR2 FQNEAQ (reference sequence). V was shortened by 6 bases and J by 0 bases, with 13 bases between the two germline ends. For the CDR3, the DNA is TGTGCCAGCAGTTTCGGGGCAGCTAGCACAGATACGCAGTATTTT. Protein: CASSFGAASTDTQYF.

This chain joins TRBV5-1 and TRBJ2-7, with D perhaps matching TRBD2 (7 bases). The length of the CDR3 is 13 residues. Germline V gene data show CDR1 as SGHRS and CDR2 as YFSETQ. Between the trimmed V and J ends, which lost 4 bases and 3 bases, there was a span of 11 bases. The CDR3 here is CASSGGAGYEQYF. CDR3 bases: TGCGCCAGCAGCGGGGGGGCTGGCTACGAGCAGTACTTC.

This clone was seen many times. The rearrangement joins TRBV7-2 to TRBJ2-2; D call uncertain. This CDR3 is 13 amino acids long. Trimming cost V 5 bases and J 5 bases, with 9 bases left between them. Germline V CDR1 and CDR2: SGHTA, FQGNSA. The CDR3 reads CASSALGTGELFF. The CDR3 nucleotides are TGTGCCAGCAGCGCGTTAGGAACCGGGGAGCTGTTTTTT.

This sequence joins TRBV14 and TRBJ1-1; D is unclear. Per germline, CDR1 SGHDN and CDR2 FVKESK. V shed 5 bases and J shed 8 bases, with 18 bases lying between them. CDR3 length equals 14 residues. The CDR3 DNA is TGTGCCAGCAGCTCCGGCCGATGGGCGAGGGAAGCTTTCTTT. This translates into CASSSGRWAREAFF.

Here the CDR3 DNA reads TGCAGCGTCTTTCCAGGGGAGAACTATGGCTACACCTTC. Translation gives CSVFPGENYGYTF. The chain joins TRBV29-1 to TRBJ1-2; D possibly corresponds to TRBD1 (6 bases). The CDR3 covers 13 residues. Germline V CDR1 and CDR2: SQVTM, ANQGSEA. V dropped 6 bases and J dropped 2 bases, with 13 bases sitting between them.

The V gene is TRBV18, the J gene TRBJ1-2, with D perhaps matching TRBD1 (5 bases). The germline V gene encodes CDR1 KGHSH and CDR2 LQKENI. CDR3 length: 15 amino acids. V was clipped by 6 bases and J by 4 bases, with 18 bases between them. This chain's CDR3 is CASSTEVGRIYGYTF. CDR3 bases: TGTGCCAGCTCCACCGAGGTGGGACGGATCTATGGCTACACCTTC.